Shown below are 14 T cell receptor beta chains from a single sample sequenced in a study of control samples from healthy donors and cancer patients. Sequencing was performed with immunoSEQ multiplex PCR; in TCRdb, only in-frame clones are kept and a portion is missing. Here the sample spans 100,000 or so clones, roughly 90% being singletons. Sequences were obtained from blood. These receptors all come from a woman in her 30s in good health.

The sample holds one count of this clone. The genes are TRBV28 and TRBJ1-5; TRBD1 matches 9 bases. Germline CDR1 reads MDHEN; CDR2 reads SYDVKM. The CDR3 is made up of 16 amino acids. J lost 5 bases, V lost 6 bases, and 11 bases had no gene match. The CDR3 region is CASRQPGQGFYQPQHF. The CDR3 DNA is TGTGCCAGCAGGCAACCGGGACAGGGCTTTTATCAGCCCCAGCATTTT. Looking up the rest from reference TRBV28 and TRBJ1-5 gives the full variable domain: DVKVTQSSRYLVKRTGEKVFLECVQDMDHENMFWYRQDPGLGLRLIYFSYDVKMKEKGDIPEGYSVSREKKERFSLILESASTNQTSMYLCASRQPGQGFYQPQHFGDGTRLSIL.

CDR3 residues: CASSQLLNTEAFF. CDR3 DNA sequence: TGTGCCAGCAGCCAACTCCTTAACACTGAAGCTTTCTTT. The chain recombines TRBV14 with TRBJ1-1; no clear D. Trimming cost V 2 bases and J 2 bases, with 6 bases left between them. Per the germline V gene, CDR1 is SGHDN and CDR2 is FVKESK. The CDR3 consists of 13 residues.

This clone was observed a handful of times. The V gene is TRBV13, the J gene TRBJ1-3; D unresolved. V lost 1 base, J lost 4 bases, and 11 bases lay in between. The CDR3 extends over 15 amino acids. From germline, CDR1 is PRHDT and CDR2 FYEKMQ (reference sequence). CDR3 sequence: CASSLEGGAGNTIYF. The CDR3 nucleotides are TGTGCCAGCAGCTTAGAGGGCGGCGCAGGAAACACCATATATTTT.

V gene TRBV7-2 combines with J gene TRBJ1-6; 7 positions agree with TRBD1. V shed 5 bases, J shed 3 bases, and the junction held 10 bases outside the gene matches. The germline V gene has CDR1 SGHTA and CDR2 FQGNSA. The CDR3 has 17 amino acids. CDR3 in amino acids: CASSLRTGPRYNSPLHF. CDR3 coding DNA: TGTGCCAGCAGCCTCCGGACAGGTCCCCGCTATAATTCACCCCTCCACTTT.

The J gene is TRBJ2-2, the V gene TRBV5-6; unclear D gene. In germline, CDR1 is SGHDT, CDR2 YYEEEE. V was cut by 2 bases and J by 7 bases, with 9 bases left in between. This CDR3 region has 13 residues. The CDR3 is CASSLPTRGELFF. CDR3 DNA sequence: TGTGCCAGCAGCTTACCTACCCGCGGGGAGCTGTTTTTT.

The chain recombines TRBV6-5 with TRBJ2-7; TRBD1 agrees at 9 bases. Looked up from germline, CDR1 is MNHEY and CDR2 is SVGAGI. With 2 bases clipped from V and 3 bases from J, the junction kept 2 bases outside the gene matches. The CDR3 is 14 residues long. The CDR3 region is CASSYQTGGYEQYF. CDR3 coding DNA: TGTGCCAGCAGTTACCAGACAGGGGGCTACGAGCAGTACTTC.

The chain recombines TRBV6-1 with TRBJ2-3, with TRBD2 matching over 7 bases. Germline lookup yields CDR1 MNHNS and CDR2 SASEGT. The CDR3 extends over 14 amino acids. The ends lost 2 bases at V and 6 bases at J; junction bases unmatched: 5. CDR3 in DNA: TGTGCCAGCAGTGAACACTCCGGGGGGGATACGCAGTATTTT. This sequence encodes CASSEHSGGDTQYF.

Of note for this clone: One end of the junction is discordant with germline, which a read error may explain. The V gene is TRBV3-1 (or the pseudogene TRBV3-2), the J gene TRBJ2-7; TRBD2 matches 8 bases. Germline-derived CDR1 and CDR2 are LGHDT and YNNKEL (reference sequence). There are 11 residues in the CDR3. The CDR3 DNA reads as TGTGCCAGCAGCCATTCGTCCGGGACTAGCTTC. This sequence encodes CASSHSSGTSF.

The table lists this clone with a count of one. J is TRBJ2-7 and V is TRBV20-1, with TRBD2 identical over 8 bases. This CDR3 is built from 13 residues. The ends lost 5 bases at V and 7 bases at J; junction bases unmatched: 10. Per germline, CDR1 DFQATT and CDR2 SNEGSKA (reference sequence). CDR3 residues: CSAGGVAGFEQYF. The DNA of the CDR3 is TGCAGTGCTGGTGGGGTAGCGGGATTTGAGCAGTACTTC.

This chain connects TRBV28 to TRBJ1-2; 7 nucleotides agree with TRBD1. The CDR3 runs 16 residues. CDR1 is MDHEN and CDR2 is SYDVKM in the germline V gene. Trimming took 6 bases from V and 8 from J; bases not matched to a gene: 18. CDR3 sequence: CASSLGGSRVSGGYTF. For the CDR3, the DNA is TGTGCCAGCAGCTTAGGGGGCTCAAGGGTTAGTGGCGGCTACACCTTC.

The chain carries TRBV25-1 and TRBJ2-2; possibly TRBD2 for D (6 bases). The V end lost 6 bases, the J end lost 2 bases, and 13 bases lay between the germline ends. Germline assignment: CDR1 MGHDK and CDR2 SYGVNS. CDR3 length: 15 residues. CDR3 sequence: CASRGGYQNTGELFF. The CDR3 DNA reads TGTGCCAGCAGGGGGGGTTATCAAAACACCGGGGAGCTGTTTTTT.

The chain recombines TRBV28 with TRBJ2-2, with D maybe TRBD1 (5 bases). The CDR3 is 16 amino acids. Germline V gene sequence: CDR1 MDHEN, CDR2 SYDVKM. Trimming removed 3 bases from V and 0 bases from J, with 11 bases in between. This CDR3 is CASSLQGTSNTGELFF. CDR3 bases: TGTGCCAGCAGTTTGCAGGGCACATCGAACACCGGGGAGCTGTTTTTT.

The rearrangement links TRBV19 to TRBJ2-3; D gene uncertain. The germline gives CDR1 LNHDA, CDR2 SQIVND (reference sequence). The CDR3 contains 15 residues. V was shortened by 5 bases and J by 1 base, with 13 bases between the two germline ends. As DNA, the CDR3 is TGTGCCAGTAGTGGGATGGCCAGTCGCACAGATACGCAGTATTTT. Amino acids: CASSGMASRTDTQYF.

The chain employs TRBV7-3 and TRBJ2-7; 7 nucleotides line up with TRBD1. Germline lookup yields CDR1 SGHTA and CDR2 FQGTGA. After removal of 2 bases from V and 7 bases from J, the junction contained 8 bases not matched to a gene. The CDR3 has 14 amino acids. CDR3 bases: TGTGCCAGCAGCTTAGATTCCGGGACAGTGGAGCAGTACTTC. It translates to CASSLDSGTVEQYF.